The 13 T cell receptor beta chains reported below all come from one sample, sequenced in a study of STAT5B mutations in CD4+ large granular lymphocyte leukemia. Assay used: immunoSEQ multiplex PCR; TCRdb lists only in-frame clones, some missing. This sample carries approximately 30,000 clones, 76% of them seen once, and the ten largest clones take roughly 7%. The sequenced sample was CD4+ T cells from blood buffy coats. These receptors were collected from a human donor in good health.

The chain carries TRBV9 and TRBJ1-4; weak D call: TRBD1 (5 bases). Germline CDR1 SGDLS, CDR2 YYNGEE. The ends were cut back, 3 bases at V and 3 bases at J, with 12 bases in the middle. The CDR3 loop spans 15 amino acids. The CDR3 here is CASSAGAVANEKLFF. The CDR3 DNA reads as TGTGCCAGCAGCGCCGGGGCAGTAGCTAATGAAAAACTGTTTTTT.

The chain recombines TRBV29-1 with TRBJ1-1, with D tentatively TRBD1 (5 bases). CDR1 and CDR2 from the germline V gene are SQVTM and ANQGSEA. The CDR3 spans 13 residues. V lost 2 bases and J lost 2, with 9 bases in between. The DNA for the CDR3 is TGCAGCGTTGAAAGACAGAGTAACACTGAAGCTTTCTTT. This gives the protein CSVERQSNTEAFF.

The gene calls are TRBV10-3 and TRBJ2-4; D gene unclear. Germline CDR1 and CDR2: ENHRY and SYGVKD. The CDR3 has 14 residues. V lost 3 bases and J 0 bases, leaving 6 bases between the germline ends. CDR3 in amino acids: CAISDDKAKNIQYF. The CDR3 DNA is TGTGCCATCAGTGATGACAAAGCCAAAAACATTCAGTACTTC.

The rearrangement links TRBV9 to TRBJ2-7, with 7 bases lining up with TRBD2. Per the germline V gene, CDR1 is SGDLS and CDR2 is YYNGEE. V lost 2 bases and J lost 5; bases outside the gene matches: 4. This CDR3 has 13 amino acids. The chain's CDR3 is CASSVRGVDEQYF. The CDR3, as DNA: TGTGCCAGCAGCGTTCGGGGGGTGGACGAGCAGTACTTC.

V gene TRBV30 combines with J gene TRBJ1-5; possible D gene TRBD1, 6 bases. The CDR3 is made up of 15 amino acids. With 4 bases removed from V and 4 bases from J, the gap between germline ends came to 17 bases. CDR1 and CDR2 (germline): GTSNPN, SVGIG (reference sequence). CDR3 sequence: CAWKITGQYNQPQHF. CDR3 bases: TGTGCCTGGAAGATTACCGGACAGTATAATCAGCCCCAGCATTTT.

This CDR3 is CASSKQGQGRSYGYTF. The CDR3 DNA reads TGTGCCAGCAGCAAACAGGGACAGGGCCGGAGCTATGGCTACACCTTC. The chain carries TRBV21-1 and TRBJ1-2; no check of the table's D call, TRBD1, against the DNA was made. TRBV21-1 is an annotated pseudogene. The CDR3 totals 16 residues.

V gene TRBV2 combines with J gene TRBJ1-2; the match to TRBD1 covers 10 bases. The CDR3 extends over 16 amino acids. From germline, CDR1 is SNHLY and CDR2 FYNNEI. Trimming cost V 4 bases and J 5 bases; bases outside gene matches: 10. CDR3 nucleotides: TGTGCCAGCAGTGGAGACAGGGGGCGGAAGGGTTATGGCTACACCTTC. Translation: CASSGDRGRKGYGYTF.

The gene calls are TRBV7-7 and TRBJ2-1, with TRBD1 identical over 8 bases. Per the germline V gene, CDR1 is SSHAT and CDR2 is FNYEAQ (reference sequence). V lost 5 bases, J lost 7 bases, and 7 bases stayed unmatched. The CDR3 consists of 14 residues. Here the CDR3 DNA reads TGTGCCAGCAGCCCCGGACAGGGAAGGAATGAGCAGTTCTTC. Amino acid sequence: CASSPGQGRNEQFF.

The V and J genes are TRBV2 and TRBJ2-1, with a tentative D call TRBD1 (5 bases). Germline V gene lookup returns CDR1 SNHLY and CDR2 FYNNEI. The CDR3 runs to 14 residues. Trimming shortened V by 8 bases and J by 1 base, and 12 bases separated the two germline ends. CDR3 loop: CASGASRSYNEQFF. The CDR3 bases are TGTGCCAGCGGGGCATCGAGGTCCTACAATGAGCAGTTCTTC.

J is TRBJ2-5 and V is TRBV19; 8 bases match TRBD1. The CDR3 totals 14 residues. The germline CDR1 and CDR2 sequences are LNHDA and SQIVND (reference sequence). With V trimmed by 11 bases and J by 4 bases, 12 bases remained unmatched. CDR3 residues: CASTNRGRTETQYF. The CDR3 nucleotides read TGTGCCTCGACCAACAGGGGGAGGACAGAGACCCAGTACTTC.

V is TRBV9 and J is TRBJ2-7; possibly TRBD1 for D (7 bases). CDR1 is SGDLS and CDR2 is YYNGEE in the germline V gene. Trimming left V 2 bases short and J 5 bases short, with 20 bases between. The CDR3 is 16 amino acids. Here the CDR3 DNA reads TGTGCCAGCAGCGTCTCCCTCAGGGGGGCCATCCACGAGCAGTACTTC. It codes for CASSVSLRGAIHEQYF.

The V and J genes are TRBV18 and TRBJ2-1; 9 bases line up with TRBD2. Germline V gene data show CDR1 as KGHSH and CDR2 as LQKENI. Germline trimming cut 3 bases from V and 7 bases from J; bases unmatched to any gene: 13. CDR3 length: 17 amino acids. CDR3 sequence: CASSPPGREGLANEQFF. CDR3 sequence (DNA): TGTGCCAGCTCACCTCCGGGGCGGGAGGGCCTTGCAAATGAGCAGTTCTTC.

The rearrangement links TRBV25-1 to TRBJ1-2; the match to TRBD1 covers 9 bases. Losses at the gene ends were 1 base for V and 14 bases for J; bases not matched to a gene: 11. This CDR3 region has 14 residues. CDR1 is MGHDK and CDR2 is SYGVNS in the germline V gene. CDR3 nucleotides: TGTGCCAGCAGTGAATTGACAGGGGGGATTTATATGACCTTC. As protein: CASSELTGGIYMTF.